This record covers a single T cell receptor beta chain. Its target is unknown. This sample was included in a study of CD8 T cells in ankylosing spondylitis. Whole-study results and caveats: Characteristic, it appeared, of ankylosing spondylitis blood was a TCR beta motif of roughly 8 highly homologous variants. Disease-linked clones were found to be CD8+ and relatively rare in peripheral blood.

Each CDR3 protein is one row after TCRdb ran MiXCR on the 5' RACE reads. The sample has fewer than 750,000 distinct CDR3 sequences, roughly 19% seen once. The CDR3 is 13 residues long. Trimming pared 0 bases from V and 8 bases from J, leaving 8 bases between. Germline loops: CDR1 SGHAT, CDR2 FQNNGV. Material for sequencing was blood, either unsorted or a sorted T cell fraction (not recorded which). This receptor was taken from a male donor with ankylosing spondylitis. The rearrangement links TRBV11-2 to TRBJ2-1; D unclear. Here the CDR3 reads CASSLELGHEQFF. The CDR3 DNA reads as TGTGCCAGCAGCTTAGAGTTAGGACATGAGCAGTTCTTC.